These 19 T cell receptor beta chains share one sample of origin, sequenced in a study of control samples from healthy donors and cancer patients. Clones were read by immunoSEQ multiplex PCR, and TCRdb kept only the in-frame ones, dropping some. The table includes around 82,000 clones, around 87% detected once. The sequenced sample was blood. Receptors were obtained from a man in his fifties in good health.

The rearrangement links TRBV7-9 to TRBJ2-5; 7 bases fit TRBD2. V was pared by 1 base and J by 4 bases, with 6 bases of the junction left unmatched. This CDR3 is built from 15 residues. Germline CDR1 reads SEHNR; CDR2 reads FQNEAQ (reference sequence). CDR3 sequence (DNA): TGTGCCAGCAGCTTAGGCGGGAGTAGGGGAGAGACCCAGTACTTC. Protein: CASSLGGSRGETQYF.

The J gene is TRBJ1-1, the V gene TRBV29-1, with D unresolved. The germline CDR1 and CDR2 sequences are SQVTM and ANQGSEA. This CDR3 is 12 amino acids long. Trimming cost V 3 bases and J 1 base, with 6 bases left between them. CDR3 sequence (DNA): TGCAGCGTTGATTCCGAGAACACTGAAGCTTTCTTT. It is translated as CSVDSENTEAFF.

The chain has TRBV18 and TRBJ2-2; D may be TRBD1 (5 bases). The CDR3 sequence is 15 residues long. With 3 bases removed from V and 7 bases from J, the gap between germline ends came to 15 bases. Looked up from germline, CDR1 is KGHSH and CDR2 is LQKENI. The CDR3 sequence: CASSPLGQGVGELFF. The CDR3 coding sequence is TGTGCCAGCTCACCTTTGGGTCAGGGCGTCGGGGAGCTGTTTTTT. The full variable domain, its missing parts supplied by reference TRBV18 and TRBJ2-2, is NAGVMQNPRHLVRRRGQEARLRCSPMKGHSHVYWYRQLPEEGLKFMVYLQKENIIDESGMPKERFSAEFPKEGPSILRIQQVVRGDSAAYFCASSPLGQGVGELFFGEGSRLTVL.

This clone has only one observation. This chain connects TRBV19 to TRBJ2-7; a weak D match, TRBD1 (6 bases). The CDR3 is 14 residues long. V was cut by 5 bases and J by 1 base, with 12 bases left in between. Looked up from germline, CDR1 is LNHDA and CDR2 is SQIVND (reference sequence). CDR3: CASSLQGSSYEQYF. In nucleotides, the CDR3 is TGTGCCAGTAGTTTACAGGGCTCATCCTACGAGCAGTACTTC.

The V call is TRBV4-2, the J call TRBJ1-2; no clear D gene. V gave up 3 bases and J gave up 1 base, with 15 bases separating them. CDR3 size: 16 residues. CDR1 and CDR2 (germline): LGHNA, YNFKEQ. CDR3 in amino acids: CASSHPPAQINYGYTF. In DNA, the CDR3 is TGTGCCAGCAGCCACCCCCCCGCCCAGATTAACTATGGCTACACCTTC.

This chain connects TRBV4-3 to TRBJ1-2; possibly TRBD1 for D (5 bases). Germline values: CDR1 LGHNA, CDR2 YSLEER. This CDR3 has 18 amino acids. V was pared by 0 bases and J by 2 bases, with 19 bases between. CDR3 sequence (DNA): TGCGCCAGCAGCCAAGATCTTACAGGCTCTGTTATAAACTATGGCTACACCTTC. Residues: CASSQDLTGSVINYGYTF.

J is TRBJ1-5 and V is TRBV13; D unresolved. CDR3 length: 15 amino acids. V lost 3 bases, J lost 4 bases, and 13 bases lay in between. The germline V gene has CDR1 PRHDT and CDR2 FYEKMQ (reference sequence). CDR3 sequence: CASSFSGVGNQPQHF. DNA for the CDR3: TGTGCCAGCAGCTTCTCCGGTGTGGGGAATCAGCCCCAGCATTTT.

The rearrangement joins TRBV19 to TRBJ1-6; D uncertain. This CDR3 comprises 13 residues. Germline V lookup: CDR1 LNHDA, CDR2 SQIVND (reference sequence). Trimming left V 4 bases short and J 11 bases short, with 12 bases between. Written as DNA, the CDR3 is TGTGCCAGTAGTACTGCTCCCGCGGCACCCCTCCACTTT. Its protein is CASSTAPAAPLHF. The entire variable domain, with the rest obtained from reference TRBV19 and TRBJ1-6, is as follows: DGGITQSPKYLFRKEGQNVTLSCEQNLNHDAMYWYRQDPGQGLRLIYYSQIVNDFQKGDIAEGYSVSREKKESFPLTVTSAQKNPTAFYLCASSTAPAAPLHFGNGTRLTVT.

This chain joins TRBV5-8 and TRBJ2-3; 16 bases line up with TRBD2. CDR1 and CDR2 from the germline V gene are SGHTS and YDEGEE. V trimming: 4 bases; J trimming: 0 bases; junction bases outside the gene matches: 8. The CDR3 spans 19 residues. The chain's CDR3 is CASSRGTSGGGTSTDTQYF. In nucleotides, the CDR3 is TGTGCCAGCAGCCGCGGGACTAGCGGGGGGGGCACTAGCACAGATACGCAGTATTTT.

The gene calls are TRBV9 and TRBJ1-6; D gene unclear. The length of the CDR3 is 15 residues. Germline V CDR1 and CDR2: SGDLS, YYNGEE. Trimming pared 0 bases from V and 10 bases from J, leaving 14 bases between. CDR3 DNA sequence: TGTGCCAGCAGCGTAGATGAGCTGGGCAGGTCACCCCTCCACTTT. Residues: CASSVDELGRSPLHF.

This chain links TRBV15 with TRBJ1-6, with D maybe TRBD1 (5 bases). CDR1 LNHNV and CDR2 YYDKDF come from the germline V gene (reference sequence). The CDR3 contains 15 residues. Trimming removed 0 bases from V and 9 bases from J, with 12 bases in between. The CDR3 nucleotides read TGTGCCACCAGCAGAGATGGCAGGGTCGGTTCACCCCTCCACTTT. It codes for CATSRDGRVGSPLHF.

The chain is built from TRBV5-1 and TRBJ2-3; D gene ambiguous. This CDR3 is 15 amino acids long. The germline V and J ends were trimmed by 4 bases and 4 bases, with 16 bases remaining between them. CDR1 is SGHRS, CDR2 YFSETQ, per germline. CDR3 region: CASSPSITLPDTQYF. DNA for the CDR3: TGCGCCAGCAGCCCCTCCATAACCCTCCCAGATACGCAGTATTTT.

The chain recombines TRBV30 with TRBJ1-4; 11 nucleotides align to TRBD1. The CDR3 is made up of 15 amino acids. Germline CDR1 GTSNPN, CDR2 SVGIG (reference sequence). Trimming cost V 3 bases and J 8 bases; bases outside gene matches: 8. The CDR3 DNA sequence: TGTGCCTGGAGCCAGAAGGGGACAGGGGGAGAAAAACTGTTTTTT. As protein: CAWSQKGTGGEKLFF.

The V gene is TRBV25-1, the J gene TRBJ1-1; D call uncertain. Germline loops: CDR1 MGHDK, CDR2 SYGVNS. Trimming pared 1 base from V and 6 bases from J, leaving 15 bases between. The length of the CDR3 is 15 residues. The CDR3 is CASSESNWGRSEAFF. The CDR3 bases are TGTGCCAGCAGTGAATCAAATTGGGGTAGGTCTGAAGCTTTCTTT.

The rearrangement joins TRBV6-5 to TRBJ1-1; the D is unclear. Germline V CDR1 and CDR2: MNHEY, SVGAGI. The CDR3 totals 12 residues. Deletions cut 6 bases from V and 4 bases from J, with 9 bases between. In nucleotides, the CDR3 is TGTGCCAGCAGCGAGGCGTCCACTGAAGCTTTCTTT. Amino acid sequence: CASSEASTEAFF.

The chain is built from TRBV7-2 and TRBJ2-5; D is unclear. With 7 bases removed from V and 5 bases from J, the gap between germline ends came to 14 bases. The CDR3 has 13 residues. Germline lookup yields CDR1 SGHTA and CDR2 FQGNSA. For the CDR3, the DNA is TGTGCCAGCACCAGAAGTGCCTTGGAGACCCAGTACTTC. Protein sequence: CASTRSALETQYF.

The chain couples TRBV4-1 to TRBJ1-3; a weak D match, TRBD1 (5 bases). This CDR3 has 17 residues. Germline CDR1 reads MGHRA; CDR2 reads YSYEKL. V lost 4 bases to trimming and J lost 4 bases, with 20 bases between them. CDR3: CASSRLPSGVQGNTIYF. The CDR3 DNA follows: TGCGCCAGCAGCCGCCTCCCTTCGGGGGTACAGGGAAACACCATATATTTT.

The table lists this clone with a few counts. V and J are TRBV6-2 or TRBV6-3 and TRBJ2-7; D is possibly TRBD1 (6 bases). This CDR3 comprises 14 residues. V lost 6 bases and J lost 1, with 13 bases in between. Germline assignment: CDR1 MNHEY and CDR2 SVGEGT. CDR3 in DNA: TGTGCCAGCAGCCCAGGGGTTATTTCCTACGAGCAGTACTTC. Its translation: CASSPGVISYEQYF.

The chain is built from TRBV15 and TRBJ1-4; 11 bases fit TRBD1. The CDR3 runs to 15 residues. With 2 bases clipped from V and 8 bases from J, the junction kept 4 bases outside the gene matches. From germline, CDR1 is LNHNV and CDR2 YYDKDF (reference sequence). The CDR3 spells CATSRTGTGGEKLFF. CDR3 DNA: TGTGCCACCAGCAGAACCGGGACAGGGGGGGAAAAACTGTTTTTT. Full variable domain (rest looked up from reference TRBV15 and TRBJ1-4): DAMVIQNPRYQVTQFGKPVTLSCSQTLNHNVMYWYQQKSSQAPKLLFHYYDKDFNNEADTPDNFQSRRPNTSFCFLDIRSPGLGDTAMYLCATSRTGTGGEKLFFGSGTQLSVL.